The present T cell receptor (beta chain) was sequenced within a study of blood T cells in healthy people across ages. Trimming removed 0 bases from V and 8 bases from J; junction bases left unmatched: 10. The CDR3 length is 16 residues. Per the germline V gene, CDR1 is LGHNA and CDR2 is YNFKEQ. It was with a sample-barcoded 5' primer and a J-beta primer mix that a second PCR of roughly 7 to 12 cycles was run. With 12 random nucleotides, a template-switch adaptor tagged each individual cDNA molecule. CDR3-containing paired-end reads numbered at least 2.5 million in each sample. TCRdb passed the 5' RACE reads through MiXCR, listing each CDR3 protein once. The repertoire holds 850,000 to 1,000,000 distinct CDR3 sequences, with roughly 52% as singletons. Collection of around 10 milliliters of peripheral blood was performed for each donor. Every sample gave at least 5 micrograms of total RNA when it was extracted.

Material for sequencing was blood. The source is a man in his thirties or forties in good health. The chain combines TRBV4-2 with TRBJ1-5; 7 nucleotides agree with TRBD1. CDR3 DNA sequence: TGTGCCAGCAGCCAAGAAATCCGGACAGGTGAGGAGCCCCAGCATTTT. Amino acids: CASSQEIRTGEEPQHF.